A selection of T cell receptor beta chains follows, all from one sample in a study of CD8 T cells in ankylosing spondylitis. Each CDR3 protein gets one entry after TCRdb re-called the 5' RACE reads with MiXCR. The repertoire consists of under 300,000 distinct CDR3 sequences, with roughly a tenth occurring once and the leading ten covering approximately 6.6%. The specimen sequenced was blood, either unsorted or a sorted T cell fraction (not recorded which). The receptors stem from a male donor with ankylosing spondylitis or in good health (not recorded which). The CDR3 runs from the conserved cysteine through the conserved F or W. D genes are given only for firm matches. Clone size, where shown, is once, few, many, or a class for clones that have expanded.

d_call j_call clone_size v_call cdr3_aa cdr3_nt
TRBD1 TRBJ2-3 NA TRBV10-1 CASSGGQGVTDTQYF TGCGCCAGCAGCGGGGGACAGGGAGTCACAGATACGCAGTATTTT
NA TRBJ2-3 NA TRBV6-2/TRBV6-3 CASSYFRPAHLMNTQYF TGTGCCAGCAGTTACTTCAGGCCGGCTCACCTAATGAATACGCAGTATTTT
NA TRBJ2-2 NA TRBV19 CASRGTVNTGELFF TGTGCCAGTAGGGGGACGGTTAACACCGGGGAGCTGTTTTTT
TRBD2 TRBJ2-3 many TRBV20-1 CSAPGTRLAGRADTQYF TGCAGTGCTCCTGGGACACGATTAGCGGGGAGGGCAGATACGCAGTATTTT
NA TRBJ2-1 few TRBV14 CASSPQLGNEQFF TGTGCCAGCAGCCCCCAACTTGGTAATGAGCAGTTCTTC
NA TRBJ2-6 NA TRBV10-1 CASSRISGGANVLTF TGCGCCAGTTCCCGGATATCGGGGGGGGCCAACGTCCTGACTTTC
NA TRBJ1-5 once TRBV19 CASRYGSNQPQHF TGTGCCAGTAGATACGGATCCAATCAGCCCCAGCATTTT
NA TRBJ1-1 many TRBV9 CASSQGGRNTEAFF TGTGCCAGCAGCCAAGGAGGAAGGAACACTGAAGCTTTCTTT
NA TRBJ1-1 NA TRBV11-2 CASSLGGDVAFF TGTGCCAGCAGCTTAGGGGGCGATGTAGCTTTCTTT
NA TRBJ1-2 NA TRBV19 CASTLVSDTNYGYTF TGTGCCAGTACACTCGTGTCGGACACTAACTATGGCTACACCTTC
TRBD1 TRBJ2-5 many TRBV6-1 CASSVMGQEQETQYF TGTGCCAGCAGTGTCATGGGACAGGAGCAAGAGACCCAGTACTTC
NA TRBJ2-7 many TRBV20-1 CSARRTGRGEQYF TGCAGTGCTAGGAGGACAGGGAGGGGCGAGCAGTACTTC
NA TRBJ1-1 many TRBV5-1 CASSLDEMGSEAFF TGCGCCAGCAGCTTGGATGAGATGGGGTCTGAAGCTTTCTTT
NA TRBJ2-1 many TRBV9 CASSPSEASYNEQFF TGTGCCAGCAGCCCCTCAGAGGCGTCCTACAATGAGCAGTTCTTC
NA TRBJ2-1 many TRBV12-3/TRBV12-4 CASSYGDGGRQFF TGTGCCAGCAGTTATGGGGACGGGGGGCGGCAGTTCTTC
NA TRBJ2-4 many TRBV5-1 CASSLLPDSYKNIQYF TGCGCCAGCAGCCTTCTCCCTGACAGCTACAAAAACATTCAGTACTTC
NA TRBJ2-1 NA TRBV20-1 CSAPGELVGYEQFF TGCAGTGCCCCGGGGGAACTAGTGGGGTATGAGCAGTTCTTC
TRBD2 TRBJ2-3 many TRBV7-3 CASAHDGRATDTQYF TGTGCCAGCGCGCATGACGGGAGGGCCACAGATACGCAGTATTTT
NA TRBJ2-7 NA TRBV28 CASSTHSQGSSSYEQYF TGTGCCAGCAGTACCCACTCACAGGGTTCCAGCTCCTACGAGCAGTACTTC
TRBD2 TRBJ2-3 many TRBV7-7 CASSLGTSVTDTQYF TGTGCCAGCAGCCTGGGGACTAGCGTGACAGATACGCAGTATTTT
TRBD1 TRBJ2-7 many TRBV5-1 CASSLGGQGSEQYF TGCGCCAGCAGCTTGGGGGGACAGGGCTCCGAGCAGTACTTC
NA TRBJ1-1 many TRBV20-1 CSAPDLTTRVEAFF TGCAGTGCTCCCGACCTCACCACTAGGGTTGAAGCTTTCTTT
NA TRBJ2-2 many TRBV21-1 CASSKDGGGAGGELFF TGTGCCAGCAGCAAAGATGGCGGGGGGGCTGGCGGGGAGCTGTTTTTT
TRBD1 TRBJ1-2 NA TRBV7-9 CASSLSGTGQGGYTF TGTGCCAGCAGCTTATCGGGGACAGGGCAAGGCGGCTACACCTTC
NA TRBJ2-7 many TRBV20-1 CSARIGGTTYEQYF TGCAGTGCTAGAATCGGGGGAACAACCTACGAGCAGTACTTC
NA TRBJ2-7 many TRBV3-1 CASSQGVGTRAYEQYF TGTGCCAGCAGCCAAGGTGTCGGGACAAGGGCCTACGAGCAGTACTTC
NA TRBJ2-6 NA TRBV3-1 CASSQAVLRAAWANVLTF TGTGCCAGCAGCCAAGCGGTTCTTAGGGCGGCCTGGGCCAACGTCCTGACTTTC
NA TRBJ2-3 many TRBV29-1 CSGNTGGTDTQYF TGCAGCGGAAACACCGGTGGAACAGATACGCAGTATTTT
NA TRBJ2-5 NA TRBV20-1 CSARDWGGDGETQYF TGCAGTGCTAGAGATTGGGGGGGCGATGGAGAGACCCAGTACTTC
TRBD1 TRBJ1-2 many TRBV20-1 CSATDRVTGYTF TGCAGTGCTACCGACAGGGTCACTGGCTACACCTTC
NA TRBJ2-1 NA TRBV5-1 CASSAGETYNEQFF TGCGCCAGCAGCGCCGGGGAGACCTACAATGAGCAGTTCTTC
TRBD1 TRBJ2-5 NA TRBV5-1 CASSPDRGETQYF TGCGCCAGCAGTCCAGACAGGGGTGAGACCCAGTACTTC
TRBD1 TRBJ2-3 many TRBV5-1 CASSLVATGARTDTQYF TGCGCCAGCAGCTTAGTTGCCACAGGGGCTCGCACAGATACGCAGTATTTT
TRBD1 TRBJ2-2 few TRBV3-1 CATSQYGDRGNTGELFF TGTGCCACCAGCCAATACGGGGACAGGGGGAACACCGGGGAGCTGTTTTTT
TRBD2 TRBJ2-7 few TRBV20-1 CCVKGLAGGFRRYEQYF TGCTGTGTTAAGGGGCTAGCGGGGGGCTTTCGAAGGTACGAGCAGTACTTC
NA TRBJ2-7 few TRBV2 CASSDRPLSYEQYF TGTGCCAGCAGTGACAGGCCCCTCTCCTACGAGCAGTACTTC
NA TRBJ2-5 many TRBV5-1 CASSLAPTNQETQYF TGCGCCAGCAGCTTGGCCCCCACGAACCAAGAGACCCAGTACTTC
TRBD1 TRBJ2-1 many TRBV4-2 CASSLAGTGSDEQFF TGTGCCAGCAGCCTCGCCGGGACAGGGAGCGATGAGCAGTTCTTC
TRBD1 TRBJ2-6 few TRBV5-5 CASSVDRVAGANVLTF TGTGCCAGCAGCGTGGACAGGGTAGCTGGGGCCAACGTCCTGACTTTC
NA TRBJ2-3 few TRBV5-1 CASSLAHGALGTDTQYF TGCGCCAGCAGCTTGGCCCACGGGGCGCTGGGCACAGATACGCAGTATTTT
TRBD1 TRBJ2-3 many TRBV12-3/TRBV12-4 CASRQTGGMQYF TGTGCCAGCAGGCAGACAGGGGGGATGCAGTATTTT
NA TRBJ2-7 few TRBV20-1 CSASGDTRGSYEQYF TGCAGTGCTAGCGGGGACACTCGGGGTTCTTACGAGCAGTACTTC
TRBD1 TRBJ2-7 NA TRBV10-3 CAISVDRTYEQYF TGTGCCATCAGTGTGGACAGGACATACGAGCAGTACTTC
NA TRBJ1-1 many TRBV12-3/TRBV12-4 CASSSTGGWVLDTEAFF TGTGCCAGCAGCTCCACGGGGGGGTGGGTATTGGACACTGAAGCTTTCTTT
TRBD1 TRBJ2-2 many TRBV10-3 CAISDDRGDTGELFF TGTGCCATCAGTGATGACAGGGGCGACACCGGGGAGCTGTTTTTT
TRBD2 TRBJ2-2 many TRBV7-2 CASSLALADTGELFF TGTGCCAGCAGCTTAGCGCTAGCGGATACCGGGGAGCTGTTTTTT
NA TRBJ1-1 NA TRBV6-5 CASSYSSGMNTEAFF TGTGCCAGCAGTTACTCGTCAGGGATGAACACTGAAGCTTTCTTT
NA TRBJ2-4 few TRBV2 CASSEQGMVSGKNIQYF TGTGCCAGCAGTGAACAGGGCATGGTGTCTGGCAAAAACATTCAGTACTTC